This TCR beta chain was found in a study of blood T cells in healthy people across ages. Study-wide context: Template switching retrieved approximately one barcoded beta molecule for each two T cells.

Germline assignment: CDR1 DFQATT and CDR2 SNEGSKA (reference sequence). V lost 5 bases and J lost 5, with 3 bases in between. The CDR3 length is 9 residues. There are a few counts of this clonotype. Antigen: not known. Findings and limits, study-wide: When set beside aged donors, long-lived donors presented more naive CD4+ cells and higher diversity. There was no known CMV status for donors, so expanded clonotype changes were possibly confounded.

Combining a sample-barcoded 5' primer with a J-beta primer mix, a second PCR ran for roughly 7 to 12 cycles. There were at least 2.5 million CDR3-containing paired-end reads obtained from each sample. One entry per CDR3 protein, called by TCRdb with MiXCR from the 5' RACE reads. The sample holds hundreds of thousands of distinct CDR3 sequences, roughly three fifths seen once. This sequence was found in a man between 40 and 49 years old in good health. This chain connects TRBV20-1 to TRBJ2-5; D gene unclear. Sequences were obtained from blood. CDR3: CSAPETQYF. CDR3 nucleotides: TGCAGTGCTCCGGAGACCCAGTACTTC.